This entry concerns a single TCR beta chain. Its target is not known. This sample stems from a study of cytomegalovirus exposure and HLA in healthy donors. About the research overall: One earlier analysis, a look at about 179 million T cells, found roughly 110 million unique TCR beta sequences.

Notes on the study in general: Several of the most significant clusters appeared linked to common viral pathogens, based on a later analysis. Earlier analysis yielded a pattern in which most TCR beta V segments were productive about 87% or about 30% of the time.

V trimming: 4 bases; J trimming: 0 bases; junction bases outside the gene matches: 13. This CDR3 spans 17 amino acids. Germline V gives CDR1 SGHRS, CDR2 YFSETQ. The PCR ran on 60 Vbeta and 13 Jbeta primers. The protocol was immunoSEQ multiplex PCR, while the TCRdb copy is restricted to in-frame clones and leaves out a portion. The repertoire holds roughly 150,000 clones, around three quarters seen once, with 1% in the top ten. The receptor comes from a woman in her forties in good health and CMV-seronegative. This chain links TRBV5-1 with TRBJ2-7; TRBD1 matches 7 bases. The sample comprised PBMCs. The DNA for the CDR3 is TGCGCCAGCAGCCGGGGACAGTTTCCCCCTGGCTCCTACGAGCAGTACTTC. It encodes CASSRGQFPPGSYEQYF.